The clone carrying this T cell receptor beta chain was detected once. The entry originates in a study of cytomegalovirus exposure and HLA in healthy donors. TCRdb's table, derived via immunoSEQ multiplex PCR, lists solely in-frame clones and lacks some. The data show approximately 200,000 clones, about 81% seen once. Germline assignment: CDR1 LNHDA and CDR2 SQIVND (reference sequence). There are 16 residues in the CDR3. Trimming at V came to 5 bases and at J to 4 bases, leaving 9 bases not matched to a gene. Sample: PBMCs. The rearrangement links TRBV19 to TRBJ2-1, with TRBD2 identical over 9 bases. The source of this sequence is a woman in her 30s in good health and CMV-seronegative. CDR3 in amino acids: CASSEARGRVYNEQFF. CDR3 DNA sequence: TGTGCCAGTAGTGAGGCTCGCGGGAGGGTTTACAATGAGCAGTTCTTC.